This T cell receptor (beta chain) comes out of a study of blood T cell repertoires in COVID-19. Method: immunoSEQ multiplex PCR; TCRdb's copy keeps in-frame clones and lacks some. The data show 75,000 to 80,000 clones, about nine tenths seen once. The V segment lost 4 bases and the J segment 10 bases; nucleotides outside the gene matches: 4. The germline V gene encodes CDR1 MNHNY and CDR2 SVGAGI (reference sequence). The CDR3 runs 14 residues. This clonotype originated in a human donor in a cohort sampled during active COVID-19. This chain joins TRBV6-6 and TRBJ2-1; 13 bases align to TRBD2. Specimen: peripheral blood. The DNA of the CDR3 is TGTGCCAGCAGTTCTACTAGCGGGGGGGGCGAGCAGTTCTTC. This gives the protein CASSSTSGGGEQFF.